One and the same sample provided the 8 T cell receptor beta chains below, sequenced in a study of cytomegalovirus exposure and HLA in healthy donors. TCRdb's copy holds only in-frame clones and misses some; the assay was immunoSEQ multiplex PCR. Of 100,000 to 150,000 clones listed, under 90% are singletons. Material: PBMCs. These receptors all stem from a young woman in good health and CMV-seronegative.

The chain carries TRBV7-2 and TRBJ2-3; D perhaps matches TRBD2 (6 bases). Germline-derived CDR1 and CDR2 are SGHTA and FQGNSA. Deletions cut 11 bases from V and 5 bases from J, with 17 bases between. CDR3 size: 13 residues. The CDR3 DNA follows: TGTGCCGCGGGGCACCCCCTTAGAGATACGCAGTATTTT. It yields the protein CAAGHPLRDTQYF.

This clone has only one observation. The J gene is TRBJ2-7, the V gene TRBV28; 7 bases are a match to TRBD1. This CDR3 comprises 13 residues. J was trimmed by 5 bases and V by 5 bases; bases with no gene match: 6. CDR1 is MDHEN, CDR2 SYDVKM, per germline. In nucleotides, the CDR3 is TGTGCCAGCAGTCCGGTGACAGGGAACGAGCAGTACTTC. It yields the protein CASSPVTGNEQYF.

This rearrangement joins TRBV7-9 to TRBJ2-7; 8 bases fit TRBD2. After removal of 2 bases from V and 5 bases from J, the junction contained 17 bases not matched to a gene. Germline V gene data show CDR1 as SEHNR and CDR2 as FQNEAQ (reference sequence). CDR3 length: 18 residues. The CDR3 protein is CASSLPSSQRETYNEQYF. In DNA, the CDR3 is TGTGCCAGCAGCTTACCCTCCTCCCAGCGGGAGACGTATAACGAGCAGTACTTC.

The chain employs TRBV7-2 and TRBJ2-5, with D unclear. CDR1 SGHTA and CDR2 FQGNSA come from the germline V gene. V gave up 5 bases and J gave up 3 bases, with 10 bases separating them. The CDR3 sequence is 13 residues long. The CDR3 sequence: CASSKALEETQYF. CDR3 in DNA: TGTGCCAGCAGCAAAGCATTGGAAGAGACCCAGTACTTC.

The J gene is TRBJ1-4, the V gene TRBV6-6, with 8 bases that match TRBD1. J was trimmed by 2 bases and V by 6 bases; bases with no gene match: 8. Germline CDR1 MNHNY, CDR2 SVGAGI (reference sequence). The CDR3 loop spans 16 amino acids. This CDR3 reads CASRKQGGLTNEKLFF. The DNA for the CDR3 is TGTGCCAGCAGGAAACAGGGGGGGCTCACTAATGAAAAACTGTTTTTT.

V and J are TRBV6-5 and TRBJ1-1; D uncertain. The length of the CDR3 is 15 residues. V was clipped by 6 bases and J by 0 bases, with 14 bases between them. The germline V gene has CDR1 MNHEY and CDR2 SVGAGI. The CDR3 loop reads CASRNYKRLNTEAFF. The CDR3 nucleotides are TGTGCCAGCAGAAACTACAAGAGGTTGAACACTGAAGCTTTCTTT.

The gene calls are TRBV18 and TRBJ1-2; 8 nucleotides match TRBD1. The CDR3 sequence is 16 residues long. In germline, CDR1 is KGHSH, CDR2 LQKENI. After removal of 5 bases from V and 4 bases from J, the junction contained 12 bases not matched to a gene. The CDR3 loop reads CASSSGGQGRVYGYTF. DNA for the CDR3: TGTGCCAGCTCAAGCGGAGGACAGGGTCGGGTCTATGGCTACACCTTC. Supplemented by reference TRBV18 and TRBJ1-2, the full variable domain reads NAGVMQNPRHLVRRRGQEARLRCSPMKGHSHVYWYRQLPEEGLKFMVYLQKENIIDESGMPKERFSAEFPKEGPSILRIQQVVRGDSAAYFCASSSGGQGRVYGYTFGSGTRLTVV.

V and J are TRBV28 and TRBJ1-2; D is possibly TRBD1 (5 bases). Between the trimmed V and J ends, which lost 7 bases and 5 bases, there was a span of 17 bases. The CDR3 is made up of 14 amino acids. Germline V gives CDR1 MDHEN, CDR2 SYDVKM. The CDR3 loop is CASKPVGGRYGYTF. The CDR3 nucleotides are TGTGCCAGCAAACCCGTGGGGGGGAGGTATGGCTACACCTTC.